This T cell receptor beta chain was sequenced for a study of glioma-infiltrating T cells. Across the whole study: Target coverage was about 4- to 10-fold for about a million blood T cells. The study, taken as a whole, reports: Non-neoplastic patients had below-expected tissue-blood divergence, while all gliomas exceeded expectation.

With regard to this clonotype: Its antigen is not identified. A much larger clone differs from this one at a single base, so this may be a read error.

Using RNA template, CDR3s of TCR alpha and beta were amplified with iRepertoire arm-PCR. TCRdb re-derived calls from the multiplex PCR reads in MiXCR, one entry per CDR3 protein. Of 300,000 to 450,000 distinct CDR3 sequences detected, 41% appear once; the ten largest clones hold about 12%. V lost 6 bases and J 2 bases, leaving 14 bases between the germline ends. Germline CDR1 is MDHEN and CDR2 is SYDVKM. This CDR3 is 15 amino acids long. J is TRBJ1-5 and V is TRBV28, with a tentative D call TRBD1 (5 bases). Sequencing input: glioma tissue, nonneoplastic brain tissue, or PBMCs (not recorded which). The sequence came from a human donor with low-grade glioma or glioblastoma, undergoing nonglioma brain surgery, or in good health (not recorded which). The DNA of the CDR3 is TGTGCCAGCAGACCTACAAGGGGTGGCAATCAGCCCCAGCATTTT. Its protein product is CASRPTRGGNQPQHF.